This passage covers 27 T cell receptor beta chains from one sample sequenced in a study of beta chain features in type 1 diabetes. These receptors are not linked to any known antigen. Expressed TCRB transcripts were sequenced, since all the RNA that had been isolated was reverse transcribed. TCRdb keeps only in-frame clones here, not all; method: immunoSEQ multiplex PCR. Altogether around 140,000 clones are present, 10% to 15% being singletons, with the ten largest covering 1.3%. Study findings and constraints: TCRB CDR3s from Type 1 diabetes patients were moderately but significantly shorter in all four CD4+ subsets.

Sequences were obtained from central memory CD4+ T cells from blood. The receptors here all came from a man in his late teens or twenties with type 1 diabetes.

The rearrangement uses TRBV19 and TRBJ2-5; no firm D call. The CDR3 consists of 11 residues. Per germline, CDR1 LNHDA and CDR2 SQIVND (reference sequence). The V gene lost 5 bases and the J gene lost 5 bases, with 6 bases spanning the gap. This CDR3 is CASSPGETQYF. The DNA for the CDR3 is TGTGCCAGTAGTCCGGGTGAGACCCAGTACTTC.

The gene calls are TRBV19 and TRBJ2-7; D is unresolved. Trimming shortened V by 2 bases and J by 4 bases, and 12 bases separated the two germline ends. Germline V CDR1 and CDR2: LNHDA, SQIVND (reference sequence). The length of the CDR3 is 14 residues. The CDR3 nucleotides are TGTGCCAGTAGTATAAACTTTCTGGGGTACGAGCAGTACTTC. Translation gives CASSINFLGYEQYF.

This clone was observed a handful of times. The V call is TRBV6-1, the J call TRBJ2-7; maybe TRBD2 (5 bases). CDR3 length: 14 amino acids. CDR1 and CDR2 from the germline V gene are MNHNS and SASEGT. Trimming pared 2 bases from V and 0 bases from J, leaving 8 bases between. In nucleotides, the CDR3 is TGTGCCAGCAGTGAACAAGGGAGCTCCTACGAGCAGTACTTC. Translation: CASSEQGSSYEQYF.

In DNA form, the CDR3 reads TGTGCCAGCAGGCCGGGACAGGGGTACGAGCAGTACTTC. It codes for CASRPGQGYEQYF. V usage is TRBV6-5 and J usage is TRBJ2-7; TRBD1 matches at 10 bases. J lost 4 bases, V lost 6 bases, and 3 bases had no gene match. Looked up from germline, CDR1 is MNHEY and CDR2 is SVGAGI. The CDR3 extends over 13 amino acids.

This clone was recorded many times. V gene TRBV30 combines with J gene TRBJ2-7; 11 bases align to TRBD1. The V gene's germline CDR1 is GTSNPN and CDR2 SVGIG (reference sequence). This CDR3 is built from 18 residues. With 4 bases clipped from V and 5 bases from J, the junction kept 19 bases outside the gene matches. The CDR3 nucleotides are TGTGCCTGGACCCGGGGGGGACAGGGGGTCACATTGGGCAACGAGCAGTACTTC. It translates to CAWTRGGQGVTLGNEQYF.

The chain has TRBV11-2 and TRBJ1-1, with D unclear. V was shortened by 3 bases and J by 5 bases, with 7 bases between the two germline ends. The CDR3 is made up of 12 amino acids. Looked up from germline, CDR1 is SGHAT and CDR2 is FQNNGV. The CDR3 sequence: CASSFMGTEAFF. CDR3 DNA sequence: TGTGCCAGCAGCTTTATGGGGACTGAAGCTTTCTTT.

This clone was seen only a few times. In the same sample, other DNA sequences code for this CDR3. The chain links TRBV7-9 to TRBJ1-1; D is uncertain. This CDR3 comprises 13 residues. Germline assignment: CDR1 SEHNR and CDR2 FQNEAQ (reference sequence). V lost 6 bases and J 1 base, leaving 9 bases between the germline ends. CDR3 nucleotide sequence: TGTGCCAGCAGTCCGGGTTCGAACACTGAAGCTTTCTTT. Its protein is CASSPGSNTEAFF.

V gene TRBV4-1 combines with J gene TRBJ2-7; D not resolved. The CDR3 has 16 residues. Trimming removed 2 bases at V and 1 base at J, with 15 bases between. The germline CDR1 and CDR2 sequences are MGHRA and YSYEKL. CDR3 bases: TGCGCCAGCAGCCAACAACACGTGGTGGAATCCTACGAGCAGTACTTC. This encodes CASSQQHVVESYEQYF.

This clone showed up many times. The chain combines TRBV7-9 with TRBJ2-1, with TRBD1 as a possible D gene (7 bases). V was shortened by 5 bases and J by 9 bases, with 11 bases between the two germline ends. This CDR3 region has 12 residues. Germline CDR1 and CDR2: SEHNR and FQNEAQ (reference sequence). CDR3 amino acids: CASSRQGGEQFF. CDR3 bases: TGTGCCAGCAGCCGACAGGGAGGTGAGCAGTTCTTC.

The rearrangement joins TRBV14 to TRBJ2-3; tentatively, D is TRBD1 (5 bases). The CDR3 spans 13 residues. V gave up 1 base and J gave up 5 bases, with 7 bases separating them. The germline V gene encodes CDR1 SGHDN and CDR2 FVKESK. CDR3 protein: CASSQAGLDTQYF. Here the CDR3 DNA reads TGTGCCAGCAGCCAAGCAGGGTTAGATACGCAGTATTTT.

In this sample, this clone turned up many times. The chain combines TRBV15 with TRBJ2-1, with 10 nucleotides matching TRBD2. Trimming took 3 bases from V and 7 from J; bases not matched to a gene: 9. The CDR3 totals 16 residues. Germline V gives CDR1 LNHNV, CDR2 YYDKDF (reference sequence). The CDR3 nucleotides are TGTGCCACCAGCAGGGAGAGGCTAGCGGGGGAAAATGAGCAGTTCTTC. Residues: CATSRERLAGENEQFF.

The V and J genes are TRBV7-9 and TRBJ1-1; D uncertain. CDR1 and CDR2 from the germline V gene are SEHNR and FQNEAQ (reference sequence). This CDR3 region has 15 residues. V lost 1 base and J lost 0, with 9 bases in between. The CDR3 sequence: CASSLGRSMNTEAFF. The CDR3 bases are TGTGCCAGCAGCTTAGGGAGGAGCATGAACACTGAAGCTTTCTTT.

This rearrangement joins TRBV11-1 to TRBJ1-2; D gene ambiguous. Deletions cut 8 bases from V and 3 bases from J, with 7 bases between. The CDR3 is 11 amino acids. The germline CDR1 and CDR2 sequences are SGHAT and FQDESV (reference sequence). This CDR3 is CASGSDYGYTF. As DNA, the CDR3 is TGTGCCAGCGGTTCGGACTATGGCTACACCTTC.

This sequence joins TRBV11-2 and TRBJ2-5; the D gene is possibly TRBD2 (5 bases). Germline lookup yields CDR1 SGHAT and CDR2 FQNNGV. V was shortened by 2 bases and J by 1 base, with 8 bases between the two germline ends. The CDR3 loop spans 14 amino acids. The CDR3 DNA reads TGTGCCAGCAGCTTACTGGGAGCCCAAGAGACCCAGTACTTC. This translates into CASSLLGAQETQYF.

The chain couples TRBV2 to TRBJ1-4; D uncertain. V was shortened by 8 bases and J by 7 bases, with 14 bases between the two germline ends. CDR1 is SNHLY, CDR2 FYNNEI, per germline. The CDR3 runs to 13 residues. The CDR3 DNA follows: TGTGCCAGCCTCCGACCCGGCGGTGAAAAACTGTTTTTT. As protein: CASLRPGGEKLFF.

The gene calls are TRBV30 and TRBJ1-1; D remains unclear. The length of the CDR3 is 12 residues. Germline-derived CDR1 and CDR2 are GTSNPN and SVGIG (reference sequence). Between the trimmed V and J ends, which lost 0 bases and 7 bases, there was a span of 9 bases. CDR3 DNA: TGTGCCTGGAGTGTAGCGGGTTATGAAGCTTTCTTT. Its translation: CAWSVAGYEAFF.

This clone was seen a handful of times. The CDR3 loop is CASSPNNYGYTF. The DNA of the CDR3 is TGTGCCAGCAGCCCCAATAACTATGGCTACACCTTC. The V gene is TRBV13, the J gene TRBJ1-2, with D hard to call. Germline-derived CDR1 and CDR2 are PRHDT and FYEKMQ (reference sequence). This CDR3 contains 12 residues. Between the trimmed V and J ends, which lost 5 bases and 1 base, there was a span of 5 bases.

V usage is TRBV27 and J usage is TRBJ1-1; D gene uncertain. In germline, CDR1 is MNHEY, CDR2 SMNVEV (reference sequence). The CDR3 sequence is 15 residues long. V was clipped by 5 bases and J by 1 base, with 14 bases between them. The CDR3 loop reads CASSPGRGANTEAFF. CDR3 nucleotide sequence: TGTGCCAGCAGTCCCGGACGAGGAGCGAACACTGAAGCTTTCTTT.

The chain is built from TRBV11-2 and TRBJ1-1; D call uncertain. Per the germline V gene, CDR1 is SGHAT and CDR2 is FQNNGV. The CDR3 has 13 residues. Deletions cut 4 bases from V and 0 bases from J, with 6 bases between. The chain's CDR3 is CASSSTVNTEAFF. CDR3 sequence (DNA): TGTGCCAGCAGCTCGACCGTGAACACTGAAGCTTTCTTT.

The V gene is TRBV4-1, the J gene TRBJ1-2; D gene unclear. Per the germline V gene, CDR1 is MGHRA and CDR2 is YSYEKL. The CDR3 loop spans 15 amino acids. Trimming removed 1 base at V and 10 bases at J, with 19 bases between. CDR3 region: CASSQAGVPPIDYTF. CDR3 DNA: TGCGCCAGCAGCCAAGCTGGGGTCCCTCCGATCGACTACACCTTC.

The rearrangement uses TRBV30 and TRBJ1-1; D gene uncertain. CDR1 is GTSNPN, CDR2 SVGIG, per germline (reference sequence). V shed 1 base and J shed 1 base, with 7 bases lying between them. This CDR3 is 13 amino acids long. Here the CDR3 DNA reads TGTGCCTGGAGTGATGTAGCGAACACTGAAGCTTTCTTT. Protein sequence: CAWSDVANTEAFF.

This clone has more than one count but fewer than ten. The chain carries TRBV11-2 and TRBJ2-3, with D hard to call. Trimming shortened V by 1 base and J by 4 bases, and 15 bases separated the two germline ends. Per the germline V gene, CDR1 is SGHAT and CDR2 is FQNNGV. CDR3 length: 16 residues. CDR3 protein: CASSLVGGIIADTQYF. CDR3 DNA: TGTGCCAGCAGCTTAGTGGGTGGTATAATCGCAGATACGCAGTATTTT.

In its sample, this clone was seen a few times. This chain uses TRBV28 with TRBJ1-3; no clear D. The V gene's germline CDR1 is MDHEN and CDR2 SYDVKM. The CDR3 length is 15 residues. Trimming took 7 bases from V and 2 from J, leaving 15 bases between them. The chain's CDR3 is CASTRPVGAGNTIYF. DNA for the CDR3: TGTGCCAGCACCCGGCCAGTAGGAGCTGGAAACACCATATATTTT.

The V gene is TRBV19, the J gene TRBJ1-2; D ambiguous. The V end lost 7 bases, the J end lost 5 bases, and 8 bases lay between the germline ends. Germline V lookup: CDR1 LNHDA, CDR2 SQIVND (reference sequence). This CDR3 has 11 amino acids. DNA for the CDR3: TGTGCCAGTAACGGAGCTTATGGCTACACCTTC. Amino acids: CASNGAYGYTF. Full variable domain (remainder filled in from reference TRBV19 and TRBJ1-2): DGGITQSPKYLFRKEGQNVTLSCEQNLNHDAMYWYRQDPGQGLRLIYYSQIVNDFQKGDIAEGYSVSREKKESFPLTVTSAQKNPTAFYLCASNGAYGYTFGSGTRLTVV.

For this clone: One end of the junction varies from germline; a read error may be responsible. This chain links TRBV7-2 with TRBJ2-1, with 8 positions matching TRBD1. The CDR3 runs to 15 residues. CDR1 and CDR2 from the germline V gene are SGHTA and FQGNSA. The CDR3 loop reads CASSSDRVVYSEQFF. The CDR3, as DNA: TGTGCCAGCAGCTCGGACAGGGTAGTATACAGTGAGCAGTTCTTC.

This clone was picked up a small number of times. The V gene is TRBV28, the J gene TRBJ1-4; D not certain. V lost 6 bases to trimming and J lost 8 bases, with 13 bases between them. CDR1 MDHEN and CDR2 SYDVKM come from the germline V gene. The length of the CDR3 is 13 residues. The CDR3 spells CASSPGNGEKLFF. The CDR3 bases are TGTGCCAGCAGCCCGGGGAACGGGGAAAAACTGTTTTTT.

In this sample, this clone turned up a few times. V is TRBV2 and J is TRBJ2-7; possible D gene TRBD2, 5 bases. CDR1 and CDR2 (germline): SNHLY, FYNNEI. Trimming removed 7 bases at V and 0 bases at J, with 10 bases between. The CDR3 sequence is 13 residues long. The CDR3 spells CASKDTSSYEQYF. The CDR3 nucleotides are TGTGCCAGCAAAGATACTAGCTCCTACGAGCAGTACTTC.